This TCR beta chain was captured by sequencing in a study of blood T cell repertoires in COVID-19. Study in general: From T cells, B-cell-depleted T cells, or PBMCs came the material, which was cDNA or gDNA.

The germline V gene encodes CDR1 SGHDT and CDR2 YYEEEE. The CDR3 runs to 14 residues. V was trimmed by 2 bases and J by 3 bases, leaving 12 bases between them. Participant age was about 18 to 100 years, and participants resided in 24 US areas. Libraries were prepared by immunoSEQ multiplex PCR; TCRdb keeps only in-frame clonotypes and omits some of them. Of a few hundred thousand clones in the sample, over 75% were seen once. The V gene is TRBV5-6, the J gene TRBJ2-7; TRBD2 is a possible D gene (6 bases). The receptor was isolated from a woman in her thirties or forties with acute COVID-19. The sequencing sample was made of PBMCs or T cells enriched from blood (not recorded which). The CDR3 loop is CASSLGGDFYEQYF. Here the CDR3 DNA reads TGTGCCAGCAGCTTAGGAGGGGACTTCTACGAGCAGTACTTC.